Listed here are 27 T cell receptor beta chains from one sample, sequenced in a study of multiple sclerosis patients with progressive multifocal leukoencephalopathy. The assay was immunoSEQ multiplex PCR, and TCRdb's table has in-frame clones only and misses some. The repertoire holds under 30,000 clones, with about 91% as singletons. Time point noted: less than 15 months of natalizumab therapy. This material consisted of PBMCs, taken from a patient treated with natalizumab. The receptors stem from a man aged 25-40 years with multiple sclerosis.

The V and J genes are TRBV2 and TRBJ2-2; 10 nucleotides match TRBD1. Trimming removed 6 bases from V and 2 bases from J; junction bases left unmatched: 9. The CDR3 sequence is 17 residues long. Germline assignment: CDR1 SNHLY and CDR2 FYNNEI. This chain's CDR3 is CASRTTGTGANTGELFF. The CDR3 nucleotides are TGTGCCAGCAGAACCACCGGGACAGGGGCCAACACCGGGGAGCTGTTTTTT.

This chain links TRBV9 with TRBJ2-2; D is uncertain. The CDR3 length is 15 residues. The V gene lost 4 bases and the J gene lost 6 bases, with 16 bases spanning the gap. CDR1 is SGDLS, CDR2 YYNGEE, per germline. CDR3 residues: CASSSTGVGAGELFF. DNA of the CDR3: TGTGCCAGCAGCTCCACTGGGGTGGGCGCCGGGGAGCTGTTTTTT.

The chain combines TRBV11-2 with TRBJ1-1; TRBD1 matches at 11 bases. J was trimmed by 5 bases and V by 2 bases; bases with no gene match: 7. This CDR3 is built from 16 residues. Germline V gene lookup returns CDR1 SGHAT and CDR2 FQNNGV. This CDR3 is CASSLTGTGGWTEAFF. CDR3 sequence (DNA): TGTGCCAGCAGCTTAACGGGGACAGGGGGGTGGACTGAAGCTTTCTTT. The full variable domain, completed using reference TRBV11-2 and TRBJ1-1, is EAGVAQSPRYKIIEKRQSVAFWCNPISGHATLYWYQQILGQGPKLLIQFQNNGVVDDSQLPKDRFSAERLKGVDSTLKIQPAKLEDSAVYLCASSLTGTGGWTEAFFGQGTRLTVV.

The chain recombines TRBV5-1 with TRBJ2-1; TRBD2 agrees at 7 bases. CDR1 is SGHRS, CDR2 YFSETQ, per germline. The CDR3 has 15 amino acids. Trimming at V came to 3 bases and at J to 0 bases, leaving 3 bases not matched to a gene. The CDR3 nucleotides read TGCGCCAGCAGCTCCCGGGACTACTCCTACAATGAGCAGTTCTTC. Translating gives CASSSRDYSYNEQFF.

The table lists this clone with a few counts. V and J are TRBV19 and TRBJ1-2; D call uncertain. CDR1 and CDR2 from the germline V gene are LNHDA and SQIVND (reference sequence). V lost 3 bases and J lost 4, with 9 bases in between. The CDR3 consists of 13 residues. The CDR3 bases are TGTGCCAGTAGTATGCGGAGGACCTATGGCTACACCTTC. Translation: CASSMRRTYGYTF.

The gene calls are TRBV13 and TRBJ1-3; D uncertain. V was pared by 3 bases and J by 5 bases, with 23 bases between. The CDR3 has 18 residues. The germline V gene has CDR1 PRHDT and CDR2 FYEKMQ (reference sequence). CDR3 protein: CASSFGSPMTGYRNTIYF. The CDR3 bases are TGTGCCAGCAGCTTCGGAAGCCCTATGACGGGGTACAGAAACACCATATATTTT.

This clone was found once. V is TRBV7-8 and J is TRBJ2-3; the match to TRBD2 covers 9 bases. The CDR3 is 15 residues long. V trimming: 1 base; J trimming: 3 bases; junction bases outside the gene matches: 2. Germline V lookup: CDR1 SGHVS, CDR2 FQNEAQ. The CDR3 is CASSLVAGGTDTQYF. The CDR3 DNA follows: TGTGCCAGCAGCTTAGTCGCGGGAGGGACAGATACGCAGTATTTT.

This chain links TRBV7-7 with TRBJ2-1; 7 positions match TRBD2. Germline V lookup: CDR1 SSHAT, CDR2 FNYEAQ (reference sequence). This CDR3 contains 14 residues. V dropped 6 bases and J dropped 5; count of bases not matched to a gene: 7. Here the CDR3 reads CASSLGGYNNEQFF. CDR3 coding DNA: TGTGCCAGCAGTCTGGGGGGGTACAACAATGAGCAGTTCTTC.

This sequence joins TRBV27 and TRBJ1-6; 9 nucleotides line up with TRBD1. Germline CDR1 reads MNHEY; CDR2 reads SMNVEV (reference sequence). J was trimmed by 7 bases and V by 5 bases; bases with no gene match: 6. The length of the CDR3 is 15 residues. Here the CDR3 DNA reads TGTGCCAGCAGTACAAGACAGGGGGTCAATTCACCCCTCCACTTT. Amino acid sequence: CASSTRQGVNSPLHF.

J is TRBJ2-5 and V is TRBV4-2; TRBD1 matches at 10 bases. CDR1 is LGHNA, CDR2 YNFKEQ, per germline. The V segment lost 3 bases and the J segment 4 bases; nucleotides outside the gene matches: 8. The CDR3 length is 16 residues. CDR3 coding DNA: TGTGCCAGCAGCCAGGCTACCGGGACAGGGGCAGAGACCCAGTACTTC. This codes for CASSQATGTGAETQYF.

The chain uses TRBV19 and TRBJ2-1, with D uncertain. There are 9 residues in the CDR3. Trimming pared 9 bases from V and 8 bases from J, leaving 5 bases between. The V gene's germline CDR1 is LNHDA and CDR2 SQIVND (reference sequence). The CDR3: CARAHEQFF. For the CDR3, the DNA is TGTGCCAGGGCACATGAGCAGTTCTTC.

The V call is TRBV4-1, the J call TRBJ2-7, with TRBD2 identical over 9 bases. Per germline, CDR1 MGHRA and CDR2 YSYEKL. With V trimmed by 3 bases and J by 0 bases, 3 bases remained unmatched. The CDR3 is made up of 15 amino acids. CDR3 sequence reads: CASSHSSGSSYEQYF. CDR3 nucleotide sequence: TGCGCCAGCAGCCATAGTAGCGGGAGCTCCTACGAGCAGTACTTC.

The chain combines TRBV15 with TRBJ1-2; no clear D. The germline gives CDR1 LNHNV, CDR2 YYDKDF (reference sequence). The CDR3 extends over 12 amino acids. The V end lost 0 bases, the J end lost 3 bases, and 2 bases lay between the germline ends. The CDR3 bases are TGTGCCACCAGCAGAGATCACTATGGCTACACCTTC. Amino acids: CATSRDHYGYTF.

This sequence joins TRBV5-1 and TRBJ2-3, with TRBD2 matching 13 bases. V dropped 4 bases and J dropped 3; count of bases not matched to a gene: 2. CDR3 size: 15 residues. CDR1 is SGHRS and CDR2 is YFSETQ in the germline V gene. The CDR3 loop is CASSAGLAGTDTQYF. The CDR3 nucleotides read TGCGCCAGCAGCGCGGGACTAGCGGGGACAGATACGCAGTATTTT.

In its sample, this clone was seen a few times. The chain couples TRBV18 to TRBJ2-7; D remains ambiguous. The CDR3 is 12 amino acids. CDR1 and CDR2 (germline): KGHSH, LQKENI. Trimming cost V 2 bases and J 0 bases, with 2 bases left between them. The chain's CDR3 is CASSPSSYEQYF. The CDR3 nucleotides are TGTGCCAGCTCACCAAGCTCCTACGAGCAGTACTTC.

This sequence joins TRBV7-2 and TRBJ2-2; D call uncertain. The length of the CDR3 is 14 residues. The V end lost 5 bases, the J end lost 6 bases, and 13 bases lay between the germline ends. CDR1 and CDR2 from the germline V gene are SGHTA and FQGNSA. CDR3 in amino acids: CASSRNSKPGELFF. DNA of the CDR3: TGTGCCAGCAGCCGCAACAGTAAGCCCGGGGAGCTGTTTTTT.

The chain is built from TRBV30 and TRBJ2-3, with unresolved D. CDR1 is GTSNPN, CDR2 SVGIG, per germline (reference sequence). With 0 bases removed from V and 6 bases from J, the gap between germline ends came to 7 bases. The CDR3 runs 12 residues. In nucleotides, the CDR3 is TGTGCCTGGAGTGTTCAGATGGATACGCAGTATTTT. Translation gives CAWSVQMDTQYF. The complete variable domain, with remaining parts taken from reference TRBV30 and TRBJ2-3, reads SQTIHQWPATLVQPVGSPLSLECTVEGTSNPNLYWYRQAAGRGLQLLFYSVGIGQISSEVPQNLSASRPQDRQFILSSKKLLLSDSGFYLCAWSVQMDTQYFGPGTRLTVL.

The genes are TRBV9 and TRBJ2-7, with TRBD2 as a possible D gene (6 bases). This CDR3 region has 15 residues. Per germline, CDR1 SGDLS and CDR2 YYNGEE. The ends were cut back, 0 bases at V and 6 bases at J, with 16 bases in the middle. The DNA of the CDR3 is TGTGCCAGCAGCGTAGGGGGAGGTACCTCCGGCGAGCAGTACTTC. It codes for CASSVGGGTSGEQYF. Filled out from reference TRBV9 and TRBJ2-7, the complete variable domain reads DSGVTQTPKHLITATGQRVTLRCSPRSGDLSVYWYQQSLDQGLQFLIQYYNGEERAKGNILERFSAQQFPDLHSELNLSSLELGDSALYFCASSVGGGTSGEQYFGPGTRLTVT.

This chain joins TRBV4-3 and TRBJ1-2, with D possibly matching TRBD1 (5 bases). The length of the CDR3 is 16 residues. Trimming took off 0 bases at V and 4 bases at J, with 15 bases between the two ends. CDR1 LGHNA and CDR2 YSLEER come from the germline V gene. The chain's CDR3 is CASSQDREGWGYGYTF. CDR3 DNA sequence: TGCGCCAGCAGCCAAGATCGAGAGGGGTGGGGCTATGGCTACACCTTC.

The chain has TRBV19 and TRBJ2-1; 11 nucleotides line up with TRBD2. V shed 2 bases, J shed 10 bases, and the junction held 7 bases outside the gene matches. This CDR3 contains 15 residues. Germline V gene sequence: CDR1 LNHDA, CDR2 SQIVND (reference sequence). DNA for the CDR3: TGTGCCAGTAGTATACTAGCGGGAGGCTCTCTCGAGCAGTTCTTC. This gives the protein CASSILAGGSLEQFF.

This clone was seen more than once but under ten times. This chain links TRBV7-9 with TRBJ1-3; D gene unclear. The CDR3 covers 14 residues. Germline V gene lookup returns CDR1 SEHNR and CDR2 FQNEAQ (reference sequence). Trimming shortened V by 0 bases and J by 1 base, and 4 bases separated the two germline ends. Here the CDR3 reads CASSLAPSGNTIYF. DNA for the CDR3: TGTGCCAGCAGCTTAGCTCCATCTGGAAACACCATATATTTT.

Concerning this clone itself: Sequence at one end of the junction differs from germline and may be a read error. The chain combines TRBV7-7 with TRBJ2-5; unclear D gene. In germline, CDR1 is SSHAT, CDR2 FNYEAQ (reference sequence). This CDR3 has 14 amino acids. The DNA for the CDR3 is TGTGCTAGCAGCTTACTATTGATGGGGGAGACCCAGTACTTC. Protein: CASSLLLMGETQYF. Complete variable domain (other parts from reference TRBV7-7 and TRBJ2-5): GAGVSQSPRYKVTKRGQDVTLRCDPISSHATLYWYQQALGQGPEFLTYFNYEAQPDKSGLPSDRFSAERPEGSISTLTIQRTEQRDSAMYRCASSLLLMGETQYFGPGTRLLVL.

This chain links TRBV6-1 with TRBJ2-1; 7 nucleotides agree with TRBD2. The CDR3 totals 14 residues. CDR1 MNHNS and CDR2 SASEGT come from the germline V gene. V was pared by 7 bases and J by 7 bases, with 10 bases of the junction left unmatched. DNA for the CDR3: TGTGCCAGCATCCTCGGCGGGGAGGGGAATGAGCAGTTCTTC. Translating gives CASILGGEGNEQFF.

The chain combines TRBV18 with TRBJ2-1, with D possibly being TRBD1 (5 bases). V was pared by 2 bases and J by 6 bases, with 14 bases between. This CDR3 has 15 amino acids. The V gene's germline CDR1 is KGHSH and CDR2 LQKENI. The CDR3 coding sequence is TGTGCCAGCTCACCATGGGGCGACAGACTCAATGAGCAGTTCTTC. Its protein is CASSPWGDRLNEQFF.

The chain carries TRBV9 and TRBJ1-1, with D uncertain. Trimming took off 0 bases at V and 0 bases at J, with 3 bases between the two ends. The CDR3 runs to 13 residues. Germline V CDR1 and CDR2: SGDLS, YYNGEE. The CDR3 sequence: CASSVAMNTEAFF. The CDR3 DNA is TGTGCCAGCAGCGTAGCCATGAACACTGAAGCTTTCTTT.

This clone was observed a single time. V is TRBV6-1 and J is TRBJ2-1; the D gene is possibly TRBD1 (5 bases). V was cut by 5 bases and J by 7 bases, with 9 bases left in between. The CDR3 covers 12 residues. Germline V CDR1 and CDR2: MNHNS, SASEGT. The CDR3 reads CASSPQGNEQFF. The CDR3 bases are TGTGCCAGCAGTCCCCAGGGAAATGAGCAGTTCTTC.

The gene calls are TRBV19 and TRBJ1-1; D may be TRBD1 (6 bases). This CDR3 has 15 residues. The germline V gene has CDR1 LNHDA and CDR2 SQIVND (reference sequence). Trimming took 1 base from V and 0 from J, leaving 9 bases between them. CDR3 region: CASSIGGPVNTEAFF. CDR3 bases: TGTGCCAGTAGTATAGGGGGGCCGGTGAACACTGAAGCTTTCTTT.